These T cell receptor beta chains were read from a single sample in a study of blood T cell repertoires in COVID-19. Assay used: immunoSEQ multiplex PCR; TCRdb lists only in-frame clones, some missing. In the table there are about 120,000 clones, about 80% of which are singletons. Sequenced input: peripheral blood. All receptors come from a man between 60 and 75 years old with active or convalescent COVID-19. Both conserved end residues are part of each CDR3. Fields, in order: J gene, V gene, clone size, D gene, CDR3 DNA, CDR3 protein. The D gene is left open where the match is weak. Clone size is shown for a subset of rows, as once, few, many or a class of expanded clone.

j_gene: TRBJ1-1; v_gene: TRBV7-2; abundance: .; d_gene: .; CDR3nt: TGTGCCAGCAGTTACCAAGGAGGCACTGAAGCTTTCTTT; CDR3aa: CASSYQGGTEAFF
j_gene: TRBJ2-2; v_gene: TRBV7-7; abundance: .; d_gene: TRBD1; CDR3nt: TGTGCCAGCAGCTCAACAGGGGTTTGGACCGGGGAGCTGTTTTTT; CDR3aa: CASSSTGVWTGELFF
j_gene: TRBJ1-5; v_gene: TRBV6-1; abundance: few; d_gene: TRBD1; CDR3nt: TGTGCCAGCAGTGAAGTGGGGACAGGCTTCTCGAGCAATCAGCCCCAGCATTTT; CDR3aa: CASSEVGTGFSSNQPQHF
j_gene: TRBJ2-1; v_gene: TRBV13; abundance: .; d_gene: TRBD2; CDR3nt: TGTGCCAGCAGCTCCTACAGGACTAGCGGAATCTCCTACAATGAGCAGTTCTTC; CDR3aa: CASSSYRTSGISYNEQFF
j_gene: TRBJ2-7; v_gene: TRBV10-1; abundance: .; d_gene: .; CDR3nt: TGCGCCAGAAACTCGACAGGACGAGTTTACGAGCAGTACTTC; CDR3aa: CARNSTGRVYEQYF
j_gene: TRBJ2-2; v_gene: TRBV5-1; abundance: .; d_gene: .; CDR3nt: TGCGCCAGCAGCGACCACAGGGAGAGGGGGACCGGGGAGCTGTTTTTT; CDR3aa: CASSDHRERGTGELFF
j_gene: TRBJ2-7; v_gene: TRBV3-1/TRBV3-2; abundance: .; d_gene: .; CDR3nt: TGTGCCAGCAGCGGTGACTGGAGATACGAGCAGTACTTC; CDR3aa: CASSGDWRYEQYF
j_gene: TRBJ1-6; v_gene: TRBV28; abundance: .; d_gene: .; CDR3nt: TGTGCCAGCAGTTCCCCCGGAGGGGATAATTCACCCCTCCACTTT; CDR3aa: CASSSPGGDNSPLHF
j_gene: TRBJ1-1; v_gene: TRBV5-1; abundance: .; d_gene: .; CDR3nt: TGCGCCAGCAGCTTGTCTGGGAGCACGAACACTGAAGCTTTCTTT; CDR3aa: CASSLSGSTNTEAFF
j_gene: TRBJ2-3; v_gene: TRBV5-1; abundance: .; d_gene: TRBD1; CDR3nt: TGCGCCAGCAGCTACGGGACAGGGACAGATACGCAGTATTTT; CDR3aa: CASSYGTGTDTQYF
j_gene: TRBJ2-7; v_gene: TRBV14; abundance: once; d_gene: .; CDR3nt: TGTGCCAGCAGCCAACCGACAGTTCCCTCCTACGAGCAGTACTTC; CDR3aa: CASSQPTVPSYEQYF
j_gene: TRBJ1-2; v_gene: TRBV28; abundance: .; d_gene: TRBD1; CDR3nt: TGTGCCAGCAGTTTAGGGGGGACAGCCTATGGCTACACCTTC; CDR3aa: CASSLGGTAYGYTF
j_gene: TRBJ2-5; v_gene: TRBV9; abundance: .; d_gene: .; CDR3nt: TGTGCCAGCAGCGTAGTACCGGGCGGGGCAGAGACCCAGTACTTC; CDR3aa: CASSVVPGGAETQYF
j_gene: TRBJ2-1; v_gene: TRBV7-8; abundance: few; d_gene: .; CDR3nt: TGTGCCAGCAGTGGGGGCCGTGAGCAGTTCTTC; CDR3aa: CASSGGREQFF
j_gene: TRBJ2-3; v_gene: TRBV27; abundance: .; d_gene: TRBD2; CDR3nt: TGTGCCAGCAGTTTAGGACTAGAACGGCTCACAGATACGCAGTATTTT; CDR3aa: CASSLGLERLTDTQYF
j_gene: TRBJ2-3; v_gene: TRBV7-3; abundance: .; d_gene: TRBD2; CDR3nt: TGTGCCAGCAGCTCACGGATCGGGGGGGCGCAGTATTTT; CDR3aa: CASSSRIGGAQYF
j_gene: TRBJ1-1; v_gene: TRBV5-1; abundance: .; d_gene: TRBD1; CDR3nt: TGCGCCAGCAGCTCCCAGGGGGCCGGGAACACTGAAGCTTTCTTT; CDR3aa: CASSSQGAGNTEAFF
j_gene: TRBJ1-1; v_gene: TRBV14; abundance: .; d_gene: .; CDR3nt: TGTGCCAGCAGCATCGGGAGAACTGAAGCTTTCTTT; CDR3aa: CASSIGRTEAFF
j_gene: TRBJ2-1; v_gene: TRBV3-1/TRBV3-2; abundance: few; d_gene: TRBD1; CDR3nt: TGTGCCAGCAGCCAAGCCGGGACAGGGGTCAATGAGCAGTTCTTC; CDR3aa: CASSQAGTGVNEQFF
j_gene: TRBJ2-3; v_gene: TRBV7-2; abundance: .; d_gene: TRBD2; CDR3nt: TGTGCCAGCAGTCAGACTAGCGGGAGGGTTAGAGATACGCAGTATTTT; CDR3aa: CASSQTSGRVRDTQYF
j_gene: TRBJ2-3; v_gene: TRBV27; abundance: .; d_gene: .; CDR3nt: TGTGCCAGCAGTTTAAACCCGGTCGGGACGCAGTATTTT; CDR3aa: CASSLNPVGTQYF
j_gene: TRBJ2-2; v_gene: TRBV18; abundance: .; d_gene: .; CDR3nt: TGTGCCAGCTCACCATCGACAGCCGGCGGAGAGCTGTTTTTT; CDR3aa: CASSPSTAGGELFF
j_gene: TRBJ1-1; v_gene: TRBV6-5; abundance: .; d_gene: .; CDR3nt: TGTGCCAGCAGCCCGGGGGTGACGAACACTGAAGCTTTCTTT; CDR3aa: CASSPGVTNTEAFF
j_gene: TRBJ2-1; v_gene: TRBV5-4; abundance: .; d_gene: TRBD2; CDR3nt: TGTGCCAGCAGCTTAAGTCCGGGACTAGCGGATTACAATGAGCAGTTCTTC; CDR3aa: CASSLSPGLADYNEQFF
j_gene: TRBJ2-1; v_gene: TRBV7-2; abundance: .; d_gene: .; CDR3nt: TGTGCCAGCAGCTCATGGAGGGCTAATGAGCAGTTCTTC; CDR3aa: CASSSWRANEQFF
j_gene: TRBJ1-2; v_gene: TRBV28; abundance: once; d_gene: .; CDR3nt: TGTGCCAGCAGTTTCTCGTCAGGGCAAGGGGGCTACACCTTC; CDR3aa: CASSFSSGQGGYTF
j_gene: TRBJ1-4; v_gene: TRBV30; abundance: few; d_gene: .; CDR3nt: TGTGCCTGGAGTGCGGGTTACGAAAAACTGTTTTTT; CDR3aa: CAWSAGYEKLFF
j_gene: TRBJ1-1; v_gene: TRBV19; abundance: .; d_gene: .; CDR3nt: TGTGCCAGTACCCCCTTGACAGCTGGTTGGCTGGTGAACACTGAAGCTTTCTTT; CDR3aa: CASTPLTAGWLVNTEAFF
j_gene: TRBJ1-6; v_gene: TRBV29-1; abundance: .; d_gene: TRBD1; CDR3nt: TGCAGCGCTGGGCCGGGACAGAATTCACCCCTCCACTTT; CDR3aa: CSAGPGQNSPLHF
j_gene: TRBJ1-1; v_gene: TRBV30; abundance: .; d_gene: .; CDR3nt: TGTGCCTGGAGTGCGAGGACTGAAGCTTTCTTT; CDR3aa: CAWSARTEAFF
j_gene: TRBJ1-5; v_gene: TRBV29-1; abundance: once; d_gene: TRBD1; CDR3nt: TGCAGCGTTGAAGCGGGGGGGACAGGGGGCCAACAGCCCCAGCATTTT; CDR3aa: CSVEAGGTGGQQPQHF
j_gene: TRBJ1-1; v_gene: TRBV12-3/TRBV12-4; abundance: .; d_gene: .; CDR3nt: TGTGCCAGCAGCTCCACACGGAGCACTGAAGCTTTCTTT; CDR3aa: CASSSTRSTEAFF
j_gene: TRBJ2-6; v_gene: TRBV3-1/TRBV3-2; abundance: .; d_gene: .; CDR3nt: TGTGCCAGCAGCCTCATGGCGGTTTCTGGGGCCAACGTCCTGACTTTC; CDR3aa: CASSLMAVSGANVLTF
j_gene: TRBJ2-5; v_gene: TRBV11-2; abundance: .; d_gene: TRBD2; CDR3nt: TGTGCCAGCAGCCGGAGAGAGACTAGCGTGTGGGAGACCCAGTACTTC; CDR3aa: CASSRRETSVWETQYF
j_gene: TRBJ2-7; v_gene: TRBV6-2/TRBV6-3; abundance: .; d_gene: TRBD2; CDR3nt: TGTGCCAGCAGCTATGAGGGAGGGTCCGAGCAGTACTTC; CDR3aa: CASSYEGGSEQYF
j_gene: TRBJ2-5; v_gene: TRBV9; abundance: .; d_gene: .; CDR3nt: TGTGCCAGCAGCGTTCAGGCCCTGTACCAAGAGACCCAGTACTTC; CDR3aa: CASSVQALYQETQYF
j_gene: TRBJ1-6; v_gene: TRBV14; abundance: .; d_gene: TRBD1; CDR3nt: TGTGCCAGCAGCACCCGGGACAGGGGCTGGTCACCCCTCCACTTT; CDR3aa: CASSTRDRGWSPLHF
j_gene: TRBJ2-1; v_gene: TRBV7-2; abundance: .; d_gene: TRBD2; CDR3nt: TGTGCCAGCAGCTTACATGGCGGGAGTGAGTTTGGTGAGCAGTTCTTC; CDR3aa: CASSLHGGSEFGEQFF
j_gene: TRBJ1-5; v_gene: TRBV19; abundance: .; d_gene: .; CDR3nt: TGTGCCAGTAGTATGAACAGGGACAATCAGCCCCAGCATTTT; CDR3aa: CASSMNRDNQPQHF
j_gene: TRBJ1-2; v_gene: TRBV7-9; abundance: few; d_gene: .; CDR3nt: TGTGCCAGCAGCTTAGGACAGGTGACCTATGGCTACACCTTC; CDR3aa: CASSLGQVTYGYTF
j_gene: TRBJ2-7; v_gene: TRBV28; abundance: .; d_gene: TRBD2; CDR3nt: TGTGCCAGCAGACTAGCGGGAGGTCTCCACGAGCAGTACTTC; CDR3aa: CASRLAGGLHEQYF
j_gene: TRBJ2-1; v_gene: TRBV18; abundance: .; d_gene: .; CDR3nt: TGTGCCAGCGTATCCACAAGTGCTTACAATGAGCAGTTCTTC; CDR3aa: CASVSTSAYNEQFF
j_gene: TRBJ2-1; v_gene: TRBV6-6; abundance: .; d_gene: TRBD2; CDR3nt: TGTGCCAGCAGTCGAACCGGGACTAGCGGGAGATTAAGACAGTTCTTC; CDR3aa: CASSRTGTSGRLRQFF
j_gene: TRBJ2-7; v_gene: TRBV5-6; abundance: .; d_gene: TRBD2; CDR3nt: TGTGCCACCGGACTAGCGGGAGCCCACGAGCAGTACTTC; CDR3aa: CATGLAGAHEQYF
j_gene: TRBJ2-1; v_gene: TRBV7-7; abundance: .; d_gene: TRBD2; CDR3nt: TGTGCCAGCAGCTTAAGTCCTAGCGGGGCTAGCTCCTACAATGAGCAGTTCTTC; CDR3aa: CASSLSPSGASSYNEQFF
j_gene: TRBJ1-5; v_gene: TRBV4-2; abundance: once; d_gene: TRBD1; CDR3nt: TGTGCCAGCACCCTGGGGGGACAGGGGGCTCCGGGGCCCCAGCATTTT; CDR3aa: CASTLGGQGAPGPQHF
j_gene: TRBJ1-1; v_gene: TRBV3-1/TRBV3-2; abundance: few; d_gene: .; CDR3nt: TGTGCCAGCAGCCAAGTTGTAGGGGACACTGAAGCTTTCTTT; CDR3aa: CASSQVVGDTEAFF
j_gene: TRBJ2-7; v_gene: TRBV19; abundance: .; d_gene: .; CDR3nt: TGTGCCAGTACCAGCAGGGGGCGGGGGATCTACGAGCAGTACTTC; CDR3aa: CASTSRGRGIYEQYF
j_gene: TRBJ2-7; v_gene: TRBV6-2/TRBV6-3; abundance: .; d_gene: TRBD1; CDR3nt: TGTGCCAGCAGTTACGAACCGACAGGGGGCGAGCAGTACTTC; CDR3aa: CASSYEPTGGEQYF